This TCR beta chain was identified during a study of shared clonotypes between healthy human individuals. Repertoires were generated with immunoSEQ multiplex PCR, while TCRdb's copy carries only in-frame clones and drops some. Here the sample spans some 700,000 clones, about 90% being singletons. Trimming took 6 bases from V and 1 from J, leaving 7 bases between them. CDR3 length: 12 residues. The germline V gene encodes CDR1 MNHNS and CDR2 SASEGT. The V gene is TRBV6-1, the J gene TRBJ2-7, with D maybe TRBD1 (5 bases). This receptor was taken from a man aged 18 to 35 in good health. Some clones in this sample may be carry-over from other donors' samples. The sequenced sample was memory CD8+ T cells from PBMCs. Subset reported: CD45RO+ cells pooled with CCR7-negative TemRA cells. The CDR3: CASSQGSYEQYF. CDR3 in DNA: TGTGCCAGCAGCCAGGGTTCCTACGAGCAGTACTTC.